This T cell receptor beta chain was observed in a study of cytomegalovirus exposure and HLA in healthy donors. PCR was performed using 60 Vbeta and 13 Jbeta primers. The data were produced by immunoSEQ multiplex PCR, yet TCRdb's version contains in-frame clones alone and is incomplete. This sample has some 120,000 clones; more than 75% occur once, and the top ten carry about 2%. V was pared by 0 bases and J by 2 bases, with 4 bases of the junction left unmatched. Germline V gene lookup returns CDR1 SGHRS and CDR2 YFSETQ. The CDR3 length is 15 residues. With respect to this clone: Different DNA sequences within this sample yield the same CDR3.

This receptor was taken from a man aged 18 to 35 in good health and CMV-seronegative. The chain couples TRBV5-1 to TRBJ1-2; 7 positions match TRBD1. Sequences were obtained from PBMCs. The CDR3 sequence is CASSLAGQENYGYTF. Here the CDR3 DNA reads TGCGCCAGCAGCTTGGCCGGACAGGAGAACTATGGCTACACCTTC.